The TCR beta chain under discussion was sequenced for a study of brain T cells in children with intractable seizures. The study, taken as a whole, reports: Clones missing pre-surgery may reflect undersampling of that blood sample.

The sequenced cases were selected for having the highest brain T cell transcript signatures. Points on this clone: Its antigen is not identified.

CDR1 is WSHSY, CDR2 SAAADI, per germline. The CDR3 length is 14 residues. The V and J ends lost 7 bases and 0 bases respectively, with 10 bases between them. The data were produced by immunoSEQ multiplex PCR, yet TCRdb's version contains in-frame clones alone and is incomplete. The data show tens of thousands of clones, 90% to 95% seen once. This specimen was peripheral blood, taken at surgery. V gene TRBV10-2 combines with J gene TRBJ1-5; D ambiguous. This TCR derives from a girl under 10 years old with Rasmussen encephalitis and intractable seizures. The CDR3 DNA reads as TGCGCCAGCAACTTTCATAATAGCAATCAGCCCCAGCATTTT. This sequence encodes CASNFHNSNQPQHF.